This is a list of T cell receptor beta chains from one sample in a study of blood T cell repertoires in COVID-19. Profiling relied on immunoSEQ multiplex PCR, and the TCRdb table lists in-frame clones only, not all of them. The table records about 150,000 clones, just over 85% of them present only once. The sample taken for sequencing was peripheral blood. These receptors were taken from a man aged 45 to 65 with active or convalescent COVID-19. CDR3s include the opening cysteine and the closing phenylalanine or tryptophan. Fields, in order: clone size, J gene, V gene, D gene, CDR3 DNA, CDR3 protein. The D gene is left open where the match is weak. Not every row has a clone size; where given, it reads once, few, many or a size class.

size: few; J: TRBJ2-7; V: TRBV7-3; D: TRBD2; DNA: TGTGCCAGCAGCTTGTACGGGACTAGCGGGAGCGTCGGTTACGAGCAGTACTTC; CDR3: CASSLYGTSGSVGYEQYF
size: once; J: TRBJ1-5; V: TRBV5-1; D: NA; DNA: TGCGCCAGCAGCTTGTCAGGGCAGGATCAGCCCCAGCATTTT; CDR3: CASSLSGQDQPQHF
size: NA; J: TRBJ2-2; V: TRBV29-1; D: TRBD2; DNA: TGCAGCGCCGGGACTAGCGGGAGGGCGGGGACCGGGGAGCTGTTTTTT; CDR3: CSAGTSGRAGTGELFF
size: NA; J: TRBJ1-2; V: TRBV15; D: NA; DNA: TGTGCCACCAGCAGAGATGGACAAAACTATGGCTACACCTTC; CDR3: CATSRDGQNYGYTF
size: NA; J: TRBJ2-2; V: TRBV6-4; D: TRBD2; DNA: TGTGCCAGCAGCGGGACTACGAACACCGGGGAGCTGTTTTTT; CDR3: CASSGTTNTGELFF
size: NA; J: TRBJ2-2; V: TRBV12-3/TRBV12-4; D: NA; DNA: TGTGCCAGCAGTTTAACGGGGGCCGGGGAGCTGTTTTTT; CDR3: CASSLTGAGELFF
size: NA; J: TRBJ2-1; V: TRBV19; D: NA; DNA: TGTGCCAGTAGGTGGGGGGGCAGCTCCTACAATGAGCAGTTCTTC; CDR3: CASRWGGSSYNEQFF
size: NA; J: TRBJ1-6; V: TRBV4-1; D: TRBD1; DNA: TGCGCCAGCAGCCATAGTATCGGGACAGGGGGAAATTCACCCCTCCACTTT; CDR3: CASSHSIGTGGNSPLHF
size: once; J: TRBJ2-1; V: TRBV4-3; D: NA; DNA: TGCGCCAGCACGTCTGGGAGGGGGAGAAACAATGAGCAGTTCTTC; CDR3: CASTSGRGRNNEQFF
size: NA; J: TRBJ1-2; V: TRBV5-1; D: TRBD1; DNA: TGCGCCAGCAGCTTCGGACAGGGGAACTATGGCTACACCTTC; CDR3: CASSFGQGNYGYTF
size: NA; J: TRBJ2-4; V: TRBV6-5; D: NA; DNA: TGTGCCAGCAGATTACTGTCAGGAGCCAAAAACATTCAGTACTTC; CDR3: CASRLLSGAKNIQYF
size: NA; J: TRBJ1-2; V: TRBV5-1; D: TRBD1; DNA: TGCGCCAGCAGCTTAGGTGACAGGGAAGGCTACACCTTC; CDR3: CASSLGDREGYTF
size: NA; J: TRBJ2-7; V: TRBV2; D: NA; DNA: TGTGCCAGCAGAATGGCAGGCCTCGCCTCCTACGAGCAGTACTTC; CDR3: CASRMAGLASYEQYF
size: NA; J: TRBJ1-1; V: TRBV7-7; D: NA; DNA: TGTGCTAGCAGCTTAAGGGGGAACACTGAAGCTTTCTTT; CDR3: CASSLRGNTEAFF
size: few; J: TRBJ1-1; V: TRBV18; D: TRBD1; DNA: TGTGCCAGCTCACCAAGGGACAGGGGGCGAATCTGGGACACTGAAGCTTTCTTT; CDR3: CASSPRDRGRIWDTEAFF
size: NA; J: TRBJ1-1; V: TRBV19; D: NA; DNA: TGTGCCAGTAGTAGAACATTGAACACTGAAGCTTTCTTT; CDR3: CASSRTLNTEAFF
size: NA; J: TRBJ2-1; V: TRBV7-7; D: NA; DNA: TGTGCTAGCAGCCCCGACCTAAGGACAGACAATGAGCAGTTCTTC; CDR3: CASSPDLRTDNEQFF
size: NA; J: TRBJ1-2; V: TRBV5-1; D: NA; DNA: TGCGCCAGCAGCTTGGTTGGCCTCGGGGGTCAGAATGGCTACACCTTC; CDR3: CASSLVGLGGQNGYTF
size: NA; J: TRBJ2-7; V: TRBV9; D: NA; DNA: TGTGCCAGCAGCGTATCTTGGGCAAGATACTACGAGCAGTACTTC; CDR3: CASSVSWARYYEQYF
size: NA; J: TRBJ1-5; V: TRBV7-8; D: NA; DNA: TGTGCCAGCGGAAGGACAGAAAATCAGCCCCAGCATTTT; CDR3: CASGRTENQPQHF
size: NA; J: TRBJ2-5; V: TRBV27; D: NA; DNA: TGTGCCAGCAGTTTTTTCGGCCCTAGAAGGGAGACCCAGTACTTC; CDR3: CASSFFGPRRETQYF
size: NA; J: TRBJ2-3; V: TRBV18; D: TRBD2; DNA: TGTGCCAGCTCACCGACCGGCCACGGACAGGGACTAGCGGGAGCGGATACGCAGTATTTT; CDR3: CASSPTGHGQGLAGADTQYF
size: NA; J: TRBJ1-2; V: TRBV12-3/TRBV12-4; D: NA; DNA: TGTGCCAGCAGTTTAGGTTCCCCATATGGCTACACCTTC; CDR3: CASSLGSPYGYTF
size: NA; J: TRBJ2-7; V: TRBV2; D: NA; DNA: TGTGCCAGCAGCCCCACCAGGGTAGGATCTGGCGAGCAGTACTTC; CDR3: CASSPTRVGSGEQYF
size: NA; J: TRBJ1-4; V: TRBV10-1; D: NA; DNA: TGCGCCAGCACCCAACAGGGCGAACGAGAAAAACTGTTTTTT; CDR3: CASTQQGEREKLFF
size: NA; J: TRBJ2-1; V: TRBV3-1/TRBV3-2; D: TRBD2; DNA: TGTGCCAGCAGCCTCTCCGGGACTAGCGGGAATGAGCAGTTCTTC; CDR3: CASSLSGTSGNEQFF
size: NA; J: TRBJ1-6; V: TRBV18; D: TRBD1; DNA: TGTGCCAGCTCACCCGGGACAGGGAGGTCGAATTCACCCCTCCACTTT; CDR3: CASSPGTGRSNSPLHF
size: NA; J: TRBJ2-7; V: TRBV6-5; D: TRBD2; DNA: TGTGCCAGCAGGCGGGAGACCTACGAGCAGTACTTC; CDR3: CASRRETYEQYF
size: once; J: TRBJ2-7; V: TRBV28; D: NA; DNA: TGTGCCAGCAGTCCCCCAACCAGGAACGGCGAGCAGTACTTC; CDR3: CASSPPTRNGEQYF
size: NA; J: TRBJ1-5; V: TRBV15; D: NA; DNA: TGTGCCACCAGTTTCAGTTATAGCAATCAGCCCCAGCATTTT; CDR3: CATSFSYSNQPQHF
size: NA; J: TRBJ2-7; V: TRBV11-3; D: NA; DNA: TGTGCCAGCAGCCCCTCAAGACTCTCCTACGAGCAGTACTTC; CDR3: CASSPSRLSYEQYF
size: NA; J: TRBJ2-4; V: TRBV1; D: NA; DNA: TGCACCAGCAGCCATGGGGTGAGTAGCGGGGGGGCCACCAAAAACATTCAGTACTTC; CDR3: CTSSHGVSSGGATKNIQYF